This entry lists 30 T cell receptor beta chains sequenced from one sample in a study of cytotoxic CD8 clonotypes in ibrutinib-treated CLL. Assay used: immunoSEQ multiplex PCR; TCRdb lists only in-frame clones, some missing. The table has roughly 200,000 clones, over 60% seen once. Sequenced material: PBMCs, taken after 24 months of ibrutinib treatment. The receptors stem from a human donor with chronic lymphocytic leukemia.

This clone was seen a handful of times. The V and J genes are TRBV9 and TRBJ2-3; D is unresolved. Germline V lookup: CDR1 SGDLS, CDR2 YYNGEE. V was trimmed by 1 base and J by 1 base, leaving 4 bases between them. CDR3 length equals 13 residues. CDR3 in DNA: TGTGCCAGCAGCGTACCGGGCACAGATACGCAGTATTTT. This gives the protein CASSVPGTDTQYF.

This rearrangement joins TRBV9 to TRBJ2-1; perhaps TRBD2 as D (6 bases). The CDR3 runs to 13 residues. Germline CDR1 SGDLS, CDR2 YYNGEE. The V and J ends lost 4 bases and 9 bases respectively, with 14 bases between them. CDR3 loop: CASSPTSNTEQFF. The CDR3 coding sequence is TGTGCCAGCAGCCCCACTAGCAATACTGAGCAGTTCTTC.

This clone occurred once. The chain is built from TRBV5-4 and TRBJ2-5; 7 nucleotides match TRBD1. The V and J ends lost 0 bases and 3 bases, in that order; junction bases with no gene match: 8. CDR3 length equals 16 residues. Germline CDR1 is SGHNT and CDR2 is YYREEE (reference sequence). The CDR3 loop reads CASSLGGDSLKETQYF. CDR3 nucleotide sequence: TGTGCCAGCAGCTTGGGTGGGGACAGCCTAAAAGAGACCCAGTACTTC.

This rearrangement joins TRBV5-6 to TRBJ2-2; D is tentatively TRBD1 or TRBD2 (5 bases each). This CDR3 has 15 residues. Trimming stripped 1 base from V and 5 bases from J, with 12 bases between. Germline V lookup: CDR1 SGHDT, CDR2 YYEEEE. CDR3 sequence: CASSLMGERTGELFF. CDR3 nucleotide sequence: TGTGCCAGCAGCTTGATGGGGGAGAGGACCGGGGAGCTGTTTTTT. Combining the CDR3 with reference TRBV5-6 and TRBJ2-2 gives the whole variable domain DAGVTQSPTHLIKTRGQQVTLRCSPKSGHDTVSWYQQALGQGPQFIFQYYEEEERQRGNFPDRFSGHQFPNYSSELNVNALLLGDSALYLCASSLMGERTGELFFGEGSRLTVL.

The chain is built from TRBV25-1 and TRBJ1-4, with TRBD1 identical over 7 bases. Germline-derived CDR1 and CDR2 are MGHDK and SYGVNS. The CDR3 is 16 residues long. V was pared by 6 bases and J by 0 bases, with 7 bases of the junction left unmatched. CDR3 sequence reads: CASSGGQIATNEKLFF. The CDR3, as DNA: TGTGCCAGCAGCGGGGGACAGATTGCAACTAATGAAAAACTGTTTTTT. The full variable domain, in which reference TRBV25-1 and TRBJ1-4 provide the parts outside the CDR3, is EADIYQTPRYLVIGTGKKITLECSQTMGHDKMYWYQQDPGMELHLIHYSYGVNSTEKGDLSSESTVSRIRTEHFPLTLESARPSHTSQYLCASSGGQIATNEKLFFGSGTQLSVL.

The chain is built from TRBV18 and TRBJ2-7; TRBD2 might be the D (5 bases). V was clipped by 3 bases and J by 6 bases, with 9 bases between them. Germline assignment: CDR1 KGHSH and CDR2 LQKENI. The CDR3 is 12 residues long. CDR3 coding DNA: TGTGCCAGCTCACCGTTAGGGAGCGAGCAGTACTTC. It yields the protein CASSPLGSEQYF.

V is TRBV9 and J is TRBJ2-5; TRBD1 agrees at 7 bases. V trimming: 0 bases; J trimming: 2 bases; junction bases outside the gene matches: 4. CDR1 SGDLS and CDR2 YYNGEE come from the germline V gene. There are 15 residues in the CDR3. CDR3 region: CASSVGTGPQETQYF. The DNA of the CDR3 is TGTGCCAGCAGCGTAGGGACAGGTCCTCAAGAGACCCAGTACTTC. The full variable domain, its missing parts supplied by reference TRBV9 and TRBJ2-5, is DSGVTQTPKHLITATGQRVTLRCSPRSGDLSVYWYQQSLDQGLQFLIQYYNGEERAKGNILERFSAQQFPDLHSELNLSSLELGDSALYFCASSVGTGPQETQYFGPGTRLLVL.

In regard to this clone: A junction end diverges from the germline sequence, so it may reflect a read error. CDR3 in amino acids: CASSLETGQGAF. Here the CDR3 DNA reads TGTGCCAGCTCACTCGAAACTGGACAGGGGGCCTTC. The chain combines TRBV18 with TRBJ1-2; 10 nucleotides line up with TRBD1. This CDR3 contains 12 residues. Germline V lookup: CDR1 KGHSH, CDR2 LQKENI. The full variable domain, in which reference TRBV18 and TRBJ1-2 provide the parts outside the CDR3, is NAGVMQNPRHLVRRRGQEARLRCSPMKGHSHVYWYRQLPEEGLKFMVYLQKENIIDESGMPKERFSAEFPKEGPSILRIQQVVRGDSAAYFCASSLETGQGAFGSGTRLTVV.

V usage is TRBV18 and J usage is TRBJ1-6; 10 nucleotides line up with TRBD1. V dropped 4 bases and J dropped 10; count of bases not matched to a gene: 10. The CDR3 contains 16 residues. Germline values: CDR1 KGHSH, CDR2 LQKENI. CDR3 DNA sequence: TGTGCCAGCTCACTGGGCACCGGGACAGGGGACTCACCCCTCCACTTT. The encoded protein is CASSLGTGTGDSPLHF.

The chain combines TRBV6-5 with TRBJ2-4; tentatively, D is TRBD2 (5 bases). Trimming left V 7 bases short and J 10 bases short, with 11 bases between. The CDR3 loop spans 11 amino acids. Germline V lookup: CDR1 MNHEY, CDR2 SVGAGI. The CDR3 coding sequence is TGTGCCAGCACCCACCGGGATATTCAGTACTTC. Its protein product is CASTHRDIQYF.

The chain has TRBV29-1 and TRBJ2-5, with 8 bases that match TRBD1. Germline V gives CDR1 SQVTM, CDR2 ANQGSEA. Unmatched junction bases numbered 15, after V lost 4 bases and J lost 5 bases. This CDR3 comprises 16 residues. In nucleotides, the CDR3 is TGCAGCGTTGGGGGACCGACAGGGGTATCAGGGGAGACCCAGTACTTC. This gives the protein CSVGGPTGVSGETQYF.

The rearrangement uses TRBV30 and TRBJ1-1, with TRBD1 as a possible D gene (5 bases). Trimming removed 0 bases from V and 1 base from J, with 12 bases in between. The CDR3 loop spans 15 amino acids. Germline CDR1 reads GTSNPN; CDR2 reads SVGIG (reference sequence). CDR3 amino acids: CAWSVMGPRNTEAFF. The CDR3 DNA is TGTGCCTGGAGTGTGATGGGACCCAGGAACACTGAAGCTTTCTTT.

The gene calls are TRBV4-1 and TRBJ1-2; unclear D gene. This CDR3 region has 17 residues. Trimming removed 0 bases from V and 3 bases from J, with 17 bases in between. CDR1 MGHRA and CDR2 YSYEKL come from the germline V gene. CDR3 sequence: CASSQDPRSPAYYGYTF. DNA of the CDR3: TGCGCCAGCAGCCAAGATCCGCGTTCACCCGCATACTATGGCTACACCTTC.

This chain links TRBV13 with TRBJ2-4, with 7 bases matching TRBD1. The CDR3 is 13 residues long. The junction had 4 bases not matched to a gene; V was cut back by 4 bases and J by 7 bases. CDR1 and CDR2 (germline): PRHDT, FYEKMQ (reference sequence). The CDR3, as DNA: TGTGCCAGCAGCTCGGGACAGCAGAACATTCAGTACTTC. Its protein is CASSSGQQNIQYF.

The rearrangement joins TRBV5-1 to TRBJ2-6; 9 nucleotides match TRBD2. The CDR3 is made up of 15 amino acids. The ends lost 0 bases at V and 8 bases at J; junction bases unmatched: 3. Germline values: CDR1 SGHRS, CDR2 YFSETQ. The CDR3: CASSLELAGSNVLTF. CDR3 DNA sequence: TGCGCCAGCAGCTTGGAGCTAGCGGGGTCCAACGTCCTGACTTTC. Complete variable domain (other parts from reference TRBV5-1 and TRBJ2-6): KAGVTQTPRYLIKTRGQQVTLSCSPISGHRSVSWYQQTPGQGLQFLFEYFSETQRNKGNFPGRFSGRQFSNSRSEMNVSTLELGDSALYLCASSLELAGSNVLTFGAGSRLTVL.

This chain joins TRBV6-6 and TRBJ2-1, with 8 nucleotides matching TRBD2. Germline V gives CDR1 MNHNY, CDR2 SVGAGI (reference sequence). V shed 5 bases, J shed 0 bases, and the junction held 3 bases outside the gene matches. The CDR3 has 15 residues. The CDR3 DNA sequence: TGTGCCAGCAGTACTAGCGGATTCTCCTACAATGAGCAGTTCTTC. Translating gives CASSTSGFSYNEQFF.

The V call is TRBV5-4, the J call TRBJ1-2; TRBD1 might be the D (5 bases). This CDR3 has 13 amino acids. Per germline, CDR1 SGHNT and CDR2 YYREEE (reference sequence). V was cut by 0 bases and J by 2 bases, with 5 bases left in between. The CDR3 spells CASSLGQNYGYTF. The CDR3 DNA follows: TGTGCCAGCAGCTTGGGACAGAACTATGGCTACACCTTC. The complete variable domain, with remaining parts taken from reference TRBV5-4 and TRBJ1-2, reads ETGVTQSPTHLIKTRGQQVTLRCSSQSGHNTVSWYQQALGQGPQFIFQYYREEENGRGNFPPRFSGLQFPNYSSELNVNALELDDSALYLCASSLGQNYGYTFGSGTRLTVV.

The chain has TRBV11-2 and TRBJ2-6, with D perhaps being TRBD1 or TRBD2 (5 bases each). Trimming took 4 bases from V and 4 from J, leaving 20 bases between them. The CDR3 is made up of 18 amino acids. Germline V gene data show CDR1 as SGHAT and CDR2 as FQNNGV. The CDR3 DNA is TGTGCCAGCAGCTCGAGACGGGACGCGTTGTTAGGGGCCAACGTCCTGACTTTC. Its translation: CASSSRRDALLGANVLTF.

The chain employs TRBV4-2 and TRBJ2-1, with TRBD2 matching 8 bases. Germline CDR1 LGHNA, CDR2 YNFKEQ. V was clipped by 3 bases and J by 6 bases; unmatched bases: 10. This CDR3 has 16 amino acids. DNA of the CDR3: TGTGCCAGCAGCCAGGCCGGGACTAGGGGGGCCAATGAGCAGTTCTTC. Its translation: CASSQAGTRGANEQFF.

The V call is TRBV4-2, the J call TRBJ2-6; D is ambiguous. CDR1 is LGHNA, CDR2 YNFKEQ, per germline. This CDR3 spans 15 amino acids. Trimming took 6 bases from V and 3 from J, leaving 12 bases between them. CDR3 loop: CASSDMSFGANVLTF. In nucleotides, the CDR3 is TGTGCCAGCAGTGACATGAGCTTTGGGGCCAACGTCCTGACTTTC.

V is TRBV5-4 and J is TRBJ1-4; no clear D gene. Germline CDR1 reads SGHNT; CDR2 reads YYREEE (reference sequence). V gave up 1 base and J gave up 2 bases, with 3 bases separating them. The CDR3 is 13 residues long. For the CDR3, the DNA is TGTGCCAGCAGCTTGTCGACTAATGAAAAACTGTTTTTT. This translates into CASSLSTNEKLFF.

The V gene is TRBV18, the J gene TRBJ2-5, with D perhaps matching TRBD1 (6 bases). The germline V gene has CDR1 KGHSH and CDR2 LQKENI. CDR3 length: 14 amino acids. V lost 6 bases and J 4 bases, leaving 15 bases between the germline ends. Here the CDR3 reads CASSLEQGLETQYF. In DNA, the CDR3 is TGTGCCAGCTCCCTAGAACAGGGTCTAGAGACCCAGTACTTC.

The rearrangement uses TRBV7-6 and TRBJ1-3; no clear D gene. The CDR3 has 16 amino acids. With 5 bases removed from V and 0 bases from J, the gap between germline ends came to 14 bases. Germline loops: CDR1 SGHVS, CDR2 FNYEAQ. The CDR3 loop is CASSLNTAGSGNTIYF. CDR3 DNA: TGTGCCAGCAGCCTTAACACAGCAGGCTCTGGAAACACCATATATTTT.

The CDR3 DNA reads as TGTGCCATCAGTGAGGGGGGAACTGGAAACACCATATATTTT. Its protein is CAISEGGTGNTIYF. The chain uses TRBV10-3 and TRBJ1-3, with a possible D match to TRBD1 (5 bases). V gave up 2 bases and J gave up 2 bases, with 7 bases separating them. The length of the CDR3 is 14 residues. The germline V gene encodes CDR1 ENHRY and CDR2 SYGVKD.

The genes are TRBV19 and TRBJ2-2; D unclear. Germline CDR1 LNHDA, CDR2 SQIVND (reference sequence). The germline V and J ends were trimmed by 5 bases and 3 bases, with 1 base remaining between them. The CDR3 is 11 amino acids. The CDR3 reads CASSYTGELFF. CDR3 bases: TGTGCCAGTAGTTACACCGGGGAGCTGTTTTTT.

The V gene is TRBV6-5, the J gene TRBJ1-5; tentative D call: TRBD1 (6 bases). In germline, CDR1 is MNHEY, CDR2 SVGAGI. Deletions cut 6 bases from V and 3 bases from J, with 12 bases between. The CDR3 loop spans 14 amino acids. The CDR3: CASSTGTLNQPQHF. Here the CDR3 DNA reads TGTGCCAGCAGCACCGGGACACTCAATCAGCCCCAGCATTTT.

The chain has TRBV27 and TRBJ1-5; D is uncertain. Germline loops: CDR1 MNHEY, CDR2 SMNVEV (reference sequence). The ends were cut back, 5 bases at V and 7 bases at J, with 15 bases in the middle. CDR3 length: 14 amino acids. The CDR3 sequence: CASSPSLRNQPQHF. Here the CDR3 DNA reads TGTGCCAGCAGTCCCTCTTTGAGGAACCAGCCCCAGCATTTT.

As for this clone: Other DNA sequences in the sample encode the same CDR3. The chain couples TRBV5-1 to TRBJ2-5; D is unclear. Per the germline V gene, CDR1 is SGHRS and CDR2 is YFSETQ. The CDR3 length is 12 residues. V lost 0 bases, J lost 4 bases, and 4 bases lay in between. The CDR3 here is CASSLVRETQYF. CDR3 nucleotide sequence: TGCGCCAGCAGCTTGGTACGAGAGACCCAGTACTTC.

The V and J genes are TRBV30 and TRBJ1-1; D is possibly TRBD1 (5 bases). V lost 2 bases to trimming and J lost 1 base, with 8 bases between them. The germline V gene encodes CDR1 GTSNPN and CDR2 SVGIG (reference sequence). The CDR3 spans 13 residues. CDR3 residues: CAWSHTGNTEAFF. CDR3 nucleotides: TGTGCCTGGAGTCATACAGGGAACACTGAAGCTTTCTTT.

The chain joins TRBV7-2 to TRBJ2-5; the match to TRBD1 covers 12 bases. This CDR3 has 15 residues. Germline V gene lookup returns CDR1 SGHTA and CDR2 FQGNSA. The trim removed 4 bases at V and 4 bases at J, leaving 4 bases unmatched. Here the CDR3 DNA reads TGTGCCAGCAGCTCCCGGGACAGGGGGCTAGAGACCCAGTACTTC. Translation gives CASSSRDRGLETQYF.